The 26 T cell receptor beta chains given below trace back to one sample, sequenced in a study of T-cell memory formation after mild COVID-19. MiXCR, run by TCRdb on the 5' RACE reads, gives a single entry per CDR3 protein. The data contain around 300,000 distinct CDR3 sequences, over 10% of them singletons. Sequenced sample: PBMCs or a T cell subset sorted from them (not recorded which). The receptors come from a man between 18 and 29 years old who had mild COVID-19 (a few samples of this study predate the infection). Cell type and time point are not known.

The chain joins TRBV6-2 or TRBV6-3 to TRBJ1-1; 7 bases line up with TRBD1. V dropped 5 bases and J dropped 1; count of bases not matched to a gene: 4. Germline V gene data show CDR1 as MNHEY and CDR2 as SVGEGT. The CDR3 has 14 amino acids. The CDR3 loop is CASSPTGRNTEAFF. The CDR3 DNA is TGTGCCAGCAGTCCGACAGGGCGGAACACTGAAGCTTTCTTT.

The genes are TRBV7-3 and TRBJ1-1; D is perhaps TRBD1 (5 bases). With 9 bases removed from V and 2 bases from J, the gap between germline ends came to 16 bases. CDR3 size: 14 residues. CDR1 and CDR2 (germline): SGHTA, FQGTGA. The CDR3 loop reads CARPLGGGNTEAFF. DNA of the CDR3: TGTGCCAGACCTCTGGGGGGTGGAAACACTGAAGCTTTCTTT.

This clonotype was detected only a few times. The chain links TRBV20-1 to TRBJ1-5; a possible D gene is TRBD1 (5 bases). V was shortened by 6 bases and J by 4 bases, with 13 bases between the two germline ends. The CDR3 has 13 amino acids. CDR1 and CDR2 (germline): DFQATT, SNEGSKA (reference sequence). CDR3 coding DNA: TGCAGTGCGGGGCTCTTCGAAAATCAGCCCCAGCATTTT. Protein product: CSAGLFENQPQHF.

This chain links TRBV3-1 with TRBJ2-5; TRBD2 agrees at 7 bases. CDR3 length: 14 residues. V dropped 1 base and J dropped 5; count of bases not matched to a gene: 4. Looked up from germline, CDR1 is LGHDT and CDR2 is YNNKEL (reference sequence). The CDR3, as DNA: TGTGCCAGCAGCCAAGTCCCACTAGCGGAGACCCAGTACTTC. Translation: CASSQVPLAETQYF.

This clonotype showed up just a few times. The V and J genes are TRBV20-1 and TRBJ2-7, with D unclear. V was trimmed by 0 bases and J by 3 bases, leaving 9 bases between them. Per the germline V gene, CDR1 is DFQATT and CDR2 is SNEGSKA (reference sequence). This CDR3 comprises 13 residues. In DNA, the CDR3 is TGCAGTGCTAGAGATATCGGTAGCTACGAGCAGTACGTC. Protein: CSARDIGSYEQYV.

This clonotype was seen a few times. The rearrangement joins TRBV7-2 to TRBJ2-1; TRBD1 might be the D (6 bases). The CDR3 loop spans 15 amino acids. The V gene's germline CDR1 is SGHTA and CDR2 FQGNSA. Trimming removed 5 bases at V and 2 bases at J, with 13 bases between. This CDR3 is CASSRPDSPYNEQFF. DNA of the CDR3: TGTGCCAGCAGCAGGCCGGACAGCCCCTACAATGAGCAGTTCTTC.

This clonotype was counted at least ten times. V is TRBV20-1 and J is TRBJ1-6, with D perhaps matching TRBD1 (5 bases). CDR1 is DFQATT, CDR2 SNEGSKA, per germline (reference sequence). Trimming stripped 3 bases from V and 7 bases from J, with 13 bases between. The CDR3 is made up of 14 amino acids. CDR3 in DNA: TGCAGTGCTAGGTGGGGGGTCAACAATTCACCCCTCCACTTT. Its protein is CSARWGVNNSPLHF.

This sequence joins TRBV9 and TRBJ1-4; 11 nucleotides line up with TRBD1. Germline V gene sequence: CDR1 SGDLS, CDR2 YYNGEE. There are 15 residues in the CDR3. The junction had 8 bases not matched to a gene; V was cut back by 6 bases and J by 7 bases. In DNA, the CDR3 is TGTGCCAGCACCGGACAGGGGGCGGTGGGTGAAAAACTGTTTTTT. Protein: CASTGQGAVGEKLFF.

The chain combines TRBV12-3 or TRBV12-4 with TRBJ2-3; D is undetermined. V was pared by 4 bases and J by 0 bases, with 14 bases between. CDR3 length equals 16 residues. Here the CDR3 reads CASSSTTTTSTDTQYF. DNA for the CDR3: TGTGCCAGCAGTTCAACGACAACCACTAGCACAGATACGCAGTATTTT.

This chain connects TRBV5-1 to TRBJ2-6, with a possible D match to TRBD1 (5 bases). This CDR3 comprises 15 residues. The germline gives CDR1 SGHRS, CDR2 YFSETQ. V dropped 3 bases and J dropped 0 bases, with 7 bases sitting between them. Here the CDR3 reads CASSSGISGANVLTF. Here the CDR3 DNA reads TGCGCCAGCAGCTCAGGGATCTCTGGGGCCAACGTCCTGACTTTC.

This chain links TRBV7-2 with TRBJ1-2, with D hard to call. CDR3 length: 13 residues. Trimming cost V 3 bases and J 5 bases, with 10 bases left between them. The germline gives CDR1 SGHTA, CDR2 FQGNSA. This CDR3 is CASSFRNEYGYTF. For the CDR3, the DNA is TGTGCCAGCAGCTTCAGGAACGAATATGGCTACACCTTC. The variable domain in full, completed from reference TRBV7-2 and TRBJ1-2, reads GAGVSQSPSNKVTEKGKDVELRCDPISGHTALYWYRQSLGQGLEFLIYFQGNSAPDKSGLPSDRFSAERTGGSVSTLTIQRTQQEDSAVYLCASSFRNEYGYTFGSGTRLTVV.

In this sample, this clonotype turned up a few times. J is TRBJ2-3 and V is TRBV7-2; D is unresolved. Germline V CDR1 and CDR2: SGHTA, FQGNSA. Trimming pared 4 bases from V and 4 bases from J, leaving 9 bases between. This CDR3 has 13 amino acids. The CDR3, as DNA: TGTGCCAGCAGCTCCTACAGCTCAGATACGCAGTATTTT. This codes for CASSSYSSDTQYF.

The J gene is TRBJ2-5, the V gene TRBV7-6, with 12 bases identical to TRBD1. Looked up from germline, CDR1 is SGHVS and CDR2 is FNYEAQ. The junction had 6 bases not matched to a gene; V was cut back by 5 bases and J by 5 bases. The CDR3 consists of 15 residues. CDR3 residues: CASSQGTGGVETQYF. CDR3 sequence (DNA): TGTGCCAGCAGCCAGGGGACAGGGGGCGTGGAGACCCAGTACTTC.

The genes are TRBV6-1 and TRBJ2-1; D tentatively reads TRBD1 or TRBD2 (6 bases each). This CDR3 has 15 amino acids. V gave up 2 bases and J gave up 0 bases, with 8 bases separating them. Germline loops: CDR1 MNHNS, CDR2 SASEGT. CDR3 DNA: TGTGCCAGCAGTGAAAGGGGGGACTCCTACAATGAGCAGTTCTTC. Translating gives CASSERGDSYNEQFF.

The chain links TRBV18 to TRBJ1-5; D unclear. The V and J ends lost 5 bases and 3 bases respectively, with 11 bases between them. The germline V gene encodes CDR1 KGHSH and CDR2 LQKENI. This CDR3 is 14 amino acids long. The CDR3 DNA sequence: TGTGCCAGCTCATACGTAAGACTCAATCAGCCCCAGCATTTT. Translated: CASSYVRLNQPQHF.

This clonotype was picked up a small number of times. The chain recombines TRBV28 with TRBJ2-7; 10 nucleotides match TRBD1. CDR3 length: 14 amino acids. V trimming: 5 bases; J trimming: 2 bases; junction bases outside the gene matches: 3. Germline CDR1 MDHEN, CDR2 SYDVKM. CDR3 sequence: CASSPGQGTYEQYV. The CDR3 bases are TGTGCCAGCAGTCCGGGACAGGGGACCTACGAGCAGTACGTC.

The V call is TRBV7-6, the J call TRBJ2-7; D ambiguous. Trimming removed 2 bases at V and 5 bases at J, with 13 bases between. The CDR3 is 14 amino acids. The V gene's germline CDR1 is SGHVS and CDR2 FNYEAQ. CDR3 amino acids: CASSLNWERNEQYF. CDR3 sequence (DNA): TGTGCCAGCAGCTTAAACTGGGAACGGAACGAGCAGTACTTC.

This clonotype was observed a few times. The chain has TRBV24-1 and TRBJ2-1, with TRBD1 as a possible D gene (7 bases). V was cut by 4 bases and J by 0 bases, with 12 bases left in between. Germline CDR1 KGHDR, CDR2 SFDVKD. CDR3 length: 16 residues. The CDR3 region has the DNA TGTGCCACCAGTGACCCAGGGGGGAGCTCCTACAATGAGCAGTTCTTC. This translates into CATSDPGGSSYNEQFF.

This clonotype was detected only a few times. The rearrangement joins TRBV10-3 to TRBJ2-1; D perhaps matches TRBD2 (5 bases). CDR3 length: 15 residues. The germline gives CDR1 ENHRY, CDR2 SYGVKD. Trimming shortened V by 2 bases and J by 7 bases, and 15 bases separated the two germline ends. CDR3 sequence (DNA): TGTGCCATCAGTGAGGCGGGCCCGGTGGGTAATGAGCAGTTCTTC. Amino acid sequence: CAISEAGPVGNEQFF.

Points on this clonotype: One end of the junction is discordant with germline, which a read error may explain. V gene TRBV12-3 or TRBV12-4 combines with J gene TRBJ1-3; D unresolved. The CDR3 sequence is 14 residues long. The CDR3 sequence: CAISLSGIEDTIYF. The CDR3 bases are TGTGCCATCAGTTTATCGGGGATCGAGGACACCATATATTTT.

The V gene is TRBV7-9, the J gene TRBJ1-1; perhaps TRBD1 as D (6 bases). V was trimmed by 1 base and J by 1 base, leaving 13 bases between them. There are 16 residues in the CDR3. Per germline, CDR1 SEHNR and CDR2 FQNEAQ (reference sequence). The DNA of the CDR3 is TGTGCCAGCAGCTTAGTAGGCAGGGGAGAGAACACTGAAGCTTTCTTT. It encodes CASSLVGRGENTEAFF.

In its sample, this clonotype was seen a few times. The chain couples TRBV7-2 to TRBJ1-2; no clear D gene. V lost 1 base and J 2 bases, leaving 11 bases between the germline ends. From germline, CDR1 is SGHTA and CDR2 FQGNSA. This CDR3 is built from 15 residues. The DNA of the CDR3 is TGTGCCAGCAGCTTAGGGGTCTACGACAACTATGGCTACACCTTC. It codes for CASSLGVYDNYGYTF.

This clonotype was seen at least ten times. V is TRBV2 and J is TRBJ2-2; D is unclear. Trimming took off 5 bases at V and 5 bases at J, with 9 bases between the two ends. The CDR3 runs to 13 residues. The germline V gene encodes CDR1 SNHLY and CDR2 FYNNEI. The CDR3 nucleotides read TGTGCCAGCAGTCAAGGAACTACCGGGGAGCTGTTTTTT. It yields the protein CASSQGTTGELFF.

The chain joins TRBV10-3 to TRBJ2-6, with D unresolved. CDR1 and CDR2 from the germline V gene are ENHRY and SYGVKD. This CDR3 spans 14 amino acids. Trimming pared 3 bases from V and 4 bases from J, leaving 7 bases between. The CDR3 sequence is CAISERSGANVLTF. The CDR3 DNA reads TGTGCCATCAGTGAACGGTCCGGGGCCAACGTCCTGACTTTC.

V gene TRBV9 combines with J gene TRBJ2-7; the D is unclear. The CDR3 runs 14 residues. Trimming removed 4 bases from V and 4 bases from J, with 15 bases in between. Germline assignment: CDR1 SGDLS and CDR2 YYNGEE. CDR3 DNA: TGTGCCAGCAGCTTGGAAGGGTCGCAGTACGAGCAGTACTTC. The encoded protein is CASSLEGSQYEQYF.

A few counts support this clonotype. J is TRBJ2-1 and V is TRBV5-1; TRBD2 aligns across 14 bases. This CDR3 comprises 14 residues. Germline V gene sequence: CDR1 SGHRS, CDR2 YFSETQ. Unmatched junction bases numbered 4, after V lost 4 bases and J lost 10 bases. CDR3 DNA: TGCGCCAGCAGCCTCCGGACTAGCGGGGGGGAGCAGTTCTTC. Its protein is CASSLRTSGGEQFF. The whole variable domain, remainder taken from reference TRBV5-1 and TRBJ2-1, is KAGVTQTPRYLIKTRGQQVTLSCSPISGHRSVSWYQQTPGQGLQFLFEYFSETQRNKGNFPGRFSGRQFSNSRSEMNVSTLELGDSALYLCASSLRTSGGEQFFGPGTRLTVL.